This TCR beta chain was retrieved from a study of PD-L1 blockade in urothelial cancer. The sample's time point: pretreatment peripheral blood. The assay was immunoSEQ multiplex PCR, and TCRdb's table has in-frame clones only and misses some. Altogether 60,000 to 75,000 clones are present, roughly 84% being singletons, with the ten largest covering around a tenth. CDR1 is SGHTA, CDR2 FQGNSA, per germline. The CDR3 runs to 15 residues. J gave up 7 bases and V 6 bases, and 6 bases lay outside the gene matches. The V and J genes are TRBV7-2 and TRBJ2-1, with 13 nucleotides matching TRBD2. Sequencing used PBMCs, obtained around atezolizumab (anti-PD-L1) treatment. This TCR was sampled from a woman in her 70s with urothelial cancer. CDR3 in amino acids: CASRLAGGPPNEQFF. The CDR3 bases are TGTGCCAGCAGACTAGCGGGAGGGCCTCCAAATGAGCAGTTCTTC.